This T cell receptor (beta chain) was sequenced for a study of cytomegalovirus exposure and HLA in healthy donors. This CDR3 has 14 residues. Germline V gene data show CDR1 as MGHRA and CDR2 as YSYEKL. V gave up 1 base and J gave up 2 bases, with 8 bases separating them. Whole-study findings and limits: A later analysis linked a missense variant in DCLRE1C to the trimming of TCR beta V and J genes. Rarity held for most TCR sequences, but there were some public TCRs that occurred in many donors.

With respect to this clone: Its antigen is not known.

The PCR was carried out with 60 Vbeta primers and 13 Jbeta primers. Clones were read by immunoSEQ multiplex PCR, and TCRdb kept only the in-frame ones, dropping some. In the table there are almost 200,000 clones, around 77% of which are singletons. This chain connects TRBV4-1 to TRBJ1-1; D gene unclear. Sequenced input: PBMCs. The sequence derives from a man under 40 in good health and CMV-seronegative. Written as DNA, the CDR3 is TGCGCCAGCAGCCAAGGGGCTTCCAACACTGAAGCTTTCTTT. This gives the protein CASSQGASNTEAFF.